This T cell receptor (beta chain) derives from a study of blood T cells in healthy people across ages. Primers used in a second PCR of roughly 6 to 12 cycles were a sample-barcoded 5' primer and a J-beta primer mix. In TCRdb, the 5' RACE reads were re-called with MiXCR into one record per CDR3 protein. The sample has 800,000 to 1,000,000 distinct CDR3 sequences; about 48% are singletons. The CDR3 is 15 amino acids. Germline lookup yields CDR1 SGDLS and CDR2 YYNGEE. The J segment lost 5 bases and the V segment lost 3 bases, leaving 10 bases of the junction unmatched. The chain links TRBV9 to TRBJ2-7; 8 nucleotides match TRBD1. The TCR comes from a man under 40 in good health. Sequenced input: blood. CDR3 loop: CASSAQKTGVDEQYF. The CDR3 DNA sequence: TGTGCCAGCAGCGCCCAGAAGACAGGGGTCGACGAGCAGTACTTC.